The 8 T cell receptor beta chains below come from one sample, sequenced in a study of blood T cell repertoires in COVID-19. Libraries were prepared by immunoSEQ multiplex PCR; TCRdb keeps only in-frame clonotypes and omits some of them. The repertoire has 35,000 to 40,000 clones, just under 85% of them found once; the top ten carry 24%. Material: peripheral blood. These receptors originate from a human donor with acute or convalescent COVID-19. The donor label of this sample is uncertain.

This clone was counted between two and nine times. The chain has TRBV3-1 (or the pseudogene TRBV3-2) and TRBJ2-7, with a weak D call TRBD2 (6 bases). V lost 4 bases and J lost 4, with 11 bases in between. The CDR3 is made up of 13 amino acids. Per germline, CDR1 LGHDT and CDR2 YNNKEL (reference sequence). CDR3 loop: CASSLGRGYEQYF. For the CDR3, the DNA is TGTGCCAGCAGCCTCGGACGGGGGTACGAGCAGTACTTC.

The gene calls are TRBV6-6 and TRBJ2-5; D is uncertain. The CDR3 is made up of 11 amino acids. Deletions cut 5 bases from V and 5 bases from J, with 6 bases between. Germline V CDR1 and CDR2: MNHNY, SVGAGI (reference sequence). The CDR3 sequence is CASSRAETQYF. In DNA, the CDR3 is TGTGCCAGCAGTAGAGCTGAGACCCAGTACTTC.

Here the CDR3 reads CSGFGTANYNEQFF. CDR3 coding DNA: TGCAGCGGCTTCGGGACAGCAAACTACAATGAGCAGTTCTTC. V and J are TRBV29-1 and TRBJ2-1; 7 bases line up with TRBD1. CDR3 length: 14 amino acids. J gave up 3 bases and V 7 bases, and 9 bases lay outside the gene matches. Germline values: CDR1 SQVTM, CDR2 ANQGSEA.

Here the CDR3 DNA reads TGTGCCAGCAGTGAATATACGGGACAGGGTAATTCACCCCTCCACTTT. This translates into CASSEYTGQGNSPLHF. This chain uses TRBV6-1 with TRBJ1-6, with TRBD1 matching over 9 bases. Germline loops: CDR1 MNHNS, CDR2 SASEGT. Trimming took 2 bases from V and 6 from J; bases not matched to a gene: 5. The CDR3 consists of 16 residues.

The chain couples TRBV15 to TRBJ1-1; the D gene is possibly TRBD1 (6 bases). The CDR3 contains 17 residues. Germline CDR1 LNHNV, CDR2 YYDKDF (reference sequence). The V gene lost 2 bases and the J gene lost 1 base, with 17 bases spanning the gap. CDR3 in DNA: TGTGCCACCAGCAGACCCTTCTCCGGGACACCGAACACTGAAGCTTTCTTT. Protein sequence: CATSRPFSGTPNTEAFF.

This clone was recorded a few times. The chain links TRBV5-1 to TRBJ2-2, with 8 bases identical to TRBD2. Germline V lookup: CDR1 SGHRS, CDR2 YFSETQ. The CDR3 extends over 16 amino acids. V gave up 0 bases and J gave up 7 bases; unmatched junction bases: 8. CDR3 protein: CASSLGTSSFGGELFF. The CDR3 coding sequence is TGCGCCAGCAGCTTGGGGACTAGCAGCTTTGGCGGGGAGCTGTTTTTT.

V is TRBV4-3 and J is TRBJ2-1; 8 bases map to TRBD2. Germline assignment: CDR1 LGHNA and CDR2 YSLEER. J lost 3 bases, V lost 0 bases, and 7 bases had no gene match. The CDR3 has 17 residues. CDR3 residues: CASSQDLMSGGYNEQFF. The CDR3 nucleotides read TGCGCCAGCAGCCAAGATCTTATGAGCGGGGGCTACAATGAGCAGTTCTTC.

The gene calls are TRBV28 and TRBJ1-5; D call uncertain. The CDR3 runs to 12 residues. CDR1 MDHEN and CDR2 SYDVKM come from the germline V gene. V lost 6 bases and J 7 bases, leaving 10 bases between the germline ends. CDR3 coding DNA: TGTGCCAGCAGCCCCCCGCGGCAGCCCCAGCATTTT. Residues: CASSPPRQPQHF.